This T cell receptor (beta chain) was observed in a study of cytomegalovirus exposure and HLA in healthy donors. The CDR3 is 15 residues long. V lost 3 bases, J lost 4 bases, and 6 bases stayed unmatched. Germline V gives CDR1 SGHTA, CDR2 FQGNSA. PCR used 60 Vbeta primers and 13 Jbeta primers. TCRdb keeps only in-frame clones here, not all; method: immunoSEQ multiplex PCR. The sample carries roughly 120,000 clones, about 10% recorded once. The sample comprised PBMCs. The rearrangement joins TRBV7-2 to TRBJ2-1; 7 bases match TRBD1. The receptor was derived from a young man in good health and CMV-seronegative. DNA for the CDR3: TGTGCCAGCAGCTTGAAACAGGGGATTTACAATGAGCAGTTCTTC. It is translated as CASSLKQGIYNEQFF.